Listed here are 26 T cell receptor beta chains from one sample, sequenced in a study of T cell changes during pregnancy in multiple sclerosis. The method was immunoSEQ multiplex PCR; TCRdb's version includes in-frame clones alone and lacks a portion of them. Here the sample spans tens of thousands of clones, around 89% being singletons. Sample: CD4+ T cells from peripheral blood mononuclear cells, taken in the first trimester of pregnancy. Receptors originate from a female donor with multiple sclerosis, enrolled in a pregnancy study.

The chain employs TRBV2 and TRBJ2-1; 12 nucleotides line up with TRBD2. V gave up 4 bases and J gave up 9 bases; unmatched junction bases: 13. This CDR3 spans 17 amino acids. Germline V gene data show CDR1 as SNHLY and CDR2 as FYNNEI. CDR3 sequence reads: CASSGSSGRAVVSEQFF. Written as DNA, the CDR3 is TGTGCCAGCAGTGGATCTAGCGGGAGGGCCGTCGTTAGTGAGCAGTTCTTC.

V usage is TRBV30 and J usage is TRBJ2-4; 10 positions agree with TRBD2. The germline V gene has CDR1 GTSNPN and CDR2 SVGIG (reference sequence). J gave up 9 bases and V 2 bases, and 13 bases lay outside the gene matches. The CDR3 is made up of 16 amino acids. In DNA form, the CDR3 reads TGTGCCTGGAGTAGCGGGAGGGCCTTAGCGCAGCCCATTCAGTACTTC. This gives the protein CAWSSGRALAQPIQYF. The whole variable domain, filled in from reference TRBV30 and TRBJ2-4, reads SQTIHQWPATLVQPVGSPLSLECTVEGTSNPNLYWYRQAAGRGLQLLFYSVGIGQISSEVPQNLSASRPQDRQFILSSKKLLLSDSGFYLCAWSSGRALAQPIQYFGAGTRLSVL.

The CDR3 spells CASSLFSSSVVTGELFF. The DNA for the CDR3 is TGTGCCAGCAGTTTATTCTCGTCTAGCGTGGTCACCGGGGAGCTGTTTTTT. The chain uses TRBV27 and TRBJ2-2, with D maybe TRBD2 (6 bases). Germline V gives CDR1 MNHEY, CDR2 SMNVEV (reference sequence). This CDR3 region has 17 residues. The germline V and J ends were trimmed by 1 base and 4 bases, with 16 bases remaining between them.

The chain employs TRBV7-9 and TRBJ2-7; the D is unclear. Germline V gives CDR1 SEHNR, CDR2 FQNEAQ (reference sequence). This CDR3 has 11 amino acids. V lost 2 bases to trimming and J lost 6 bases, with 5 bases between them. Here the CDR3 DNA reads TGTGCCAGCAGCTTAAAACTCGAGCAGTACTTC. Its translation: CASSLKLEQYF.

This chain links TRBV27 with TRBJ1-1; the match to TRBD1 covers 8 bases. CDR3 length: 14 residues. Germline-derived CDR1 and CDR2 are MNHEY and SMNVEV (reference sequence). Trimming removed 7 bases from V and 3 bases from J; junction bases left unmatched: 7. The CDR3 coding sequence is TGTGCCAGCAAGCGACAGGGGCGCGACACTGAAGCTTTCTTT. Its protein is CASKRQGRDTEAFF.

The chain employs TRBV7-2 and TRBJ2-2; D gene ambiguous. V shed 1 base and J shed 1 base, with 4 bases lying between them. The CDR3 covers 14 residues. CDR1 is SGHTA and CDR2 is FQGNSA in the germline V gene. The CDR3 is CASSLGLNTGELFF. CDR3 sequence (DNA): TGTGCCAGCAGCTTAGGACTGAACACCGGGGAGCTGTTTTTT.

The chain is built from TRBV20-1 and TRBJ2-7; D remains ambiguous. Germline loops: CDR1 DFQATT, CDR2 SNEGSKA (reference sequence). There are 11 residues in the CDR3. Trimming took off 3 bases at V and 3 bases at J, with 6 bases between the two ends. CDR3 in amino acids: CSASPSYEQYF. In DNA, the CDR3 is TGCAGTGCTAGTCCCAGCTACGAGCAGTACTTC.

This chain links TRBV19 with TRBJ1-5, with 10 bases matching TRBD1. The CDR3 has 16 amino acids. V lost 5 bases, J lost 2 bases, and 6 bases stayed unmatched. CDR1 LNHDA and CDR2 SQIVND come from the germline V gene (reference sequence). For the CDR3, the DNA is TGTGCCAGTAGTCCCCGACAGGGGGCAGGCAATCAGCCCCAGCATTTT. Its translation: CASSPRQGAGNQPQHF.

The sample holds one count of this clone. V gene TRBV5-1 combines with J gene TRBJ1-1; TRBD1 agrees at 8 bases. The V gene end was trimmed by 0 bases and the J gene end by 2 bases; junction bases not matched to a gene: 9. This CDR3 spans 17 amino acids. Germline V gene sequence: CDR1 SGHRS, CDR2 YFSETQ. This CDR3 is CASSLAGGRGHNTEAFF. The CDR3 DNA reads TGCGCCAGCAGCTTGGCAGGCGGCAGGGGGCACAACACTGAAGCTTTCTTT.

The genes are TRBV5-1 and TRBJ1-5; a possible D gene is TRBD1 (5 bases). Germline CDR1 and CDR2: SGHRS and YFSETQ. Trimming cost V 6 bases and J 5 bases, with 18 bases left between them. The CDR3 is 15 amino acids. CDR3 amino acids: CASTLPARVHQPQHF. In DNA, the CDR3 is TGCGCCAGCACCCTCCCCGCCAGGGTCCATCAGCCCCAGCATTTT.

The chain combines TRBV5-1 with TRBJ2-3, with TRBD2 matching 11 bases. The CDR3 runs 20 residues. Per the germline V gene, CDR1 is SGHRS and CDR2 is YFSETQ. Losses at the gene ends were 0 bases for V and 0 bases for J; bases not matched to a gene: 12. The CDR3 DNA reads TGCGCCAGCAGCTTGGATCCCCCTCTTACTAGCGGGGGAAGCACAGATACGCAGTATTTT. Translation: CASSLDPPLTSGGSTDTQYF. Drawing the rest from reference TRBV5-1 and TRBJ2-3, the complete variable domain is KAGVTQTPRYLIKTRGQQVTLSCSPISGHRSVSWYQQTPGQGLQFLFEYFSETQRNKGNFPGRFSGRQFSNSRSEMNVSTLELGDSALYLCASSLDPPLTSGGSTDTQYFGPGTRLTVL.

The V gene is TRBV2, the J gene TRBJ1-2; TRBD1 might be the D (5 bases). V lost 7 bases, J lost 2 bases, and 8 bases lay in between. In germline, CDR1 is SNHLY, CDR2 FYNNEI. The CDR3 has 12 amino acids. CDR3 loop: CASKQGNYGYTF. CDR3 nucleotides: TGTGCCAGCAAGCAGGGAAACTATGGCTACACCTTC.

The V and J genes are TRBV7-9 and TRBJ1-2; D remains ambiguous. Germline V gives CDR1 SEHNR, CDR2 FQNEAQ (reference sequence). CDR3 length: 15 amino acids. The germline V and J ends were trimmed by 1 base and 8 bases, with 17 bases remaining between them. The CDR3 DNA reads as TGTGCCAGCAGCTTAGGAGGTAGCACCGGAAGGGGCTACACCTTC. Translating it yields CASSLGGSTGRGYTF.

CDR3 region: CASSDRQGEQYF. In DNA form, the CDR3 reads TGTGCCAGTAGTGATCGACAGGGCGAGCAGTACTTC. The chain employs TRBV19 and TRBJ2-7, with TRBD1 matching 7 bases. Unmatched junction bases numbered 4, after V lost 5 bases and J lost 6 bases. This CDR3 has 12 residues. CDR1 and CDR2 (germline): LNHDA, SQIVND (reference sequence).

The chain employs TRBV18 and TRBJ2-1; 7 nucleotides match TRBD1. The CDR3 is 15 amino acids. V was clipped by 3 bases and J by 7 bases; unmatched bases: 9. CDR1 KGHSH and CDR2 LQKENI come from the germline V gene. The CDR3 nucleotides read TGTGCCAGCTCACCGGGACAGTCCCACGGGAATGAGCAGTTCTTC. This encodes CASSPGQSHGNEQFF.

V gene TRBV6-1 combines with J gene TRBJ1-2; D gene unclear. CDR3 length equals 14 residues. V was pared by 1 base and J by 3 bases, with 9 bases between. Germline V gene lookup returns CDR1 MNHNS and CDR2 SASEGT. The CDR3 region is CASSEVGGHYGYTF. CDR3 nucleotide sequence: TGTGCCAGCAGTGAAGTTGGAGGGCACTATGGCTACACCTTC.

This chain uses TRBV19 with TRBJ2-7; 9 bases map to TRBD1. This CDR3 is built from 17 residues. V trimming: 3 bases; J trimming: 0 bases; junction bases outside the gene matches: 9. Germline V CDR1 and CDR2: LNHDA, SQIVND (reference sequence). CDR3 bases: TGTGCCAGTAGTATGGTCAGAGGACAGGGGTTCTCCTACGAGCAGTACTTC. Translating gives CASSMVRGQGFSYEQYF.

This chain uses TRBV5-1 with TRBJ1-2; 9 positions match TRBD1. Looked up from germline, CDR1 is SGHRS and CDR2 is YFSETQ. This CDR3 is 13 amino acids long. Unmatched junction bases numbered 2, after V lost 2 bases and J lost 6 bases. The CDR3 nucleotides are TGCGCCAGCAGCTTTAGGACAGGGGATGGCTACACCTTC. Amino acid sequence: CASSFRTGDGYTF.

This chain links TRBV6-5 with TRBJ1-4, with TRBD1 as a possible D gene (6 bases). The V gene lost 5 bases and the J gene lost 3 bases, with 10 bases spanning the gap. This CDR3 comprises 14 residues. Germline-derived CDR1 and CDR2 are MNHEY and SVGAGI. Here the CDR3 reads CASSAGVANEKLFF. CDR3 nucleotides: TGTGCCAGCAGTGCAGGGGTCGCTAATGAAAAACTGTTTTTT.

The chain recombines TRBV6-5 with TRBJ1-2; D not resolved. V was cut by 6 bases and J by 3 bases, with 17 bases left in between. Looked up from germline, CDR1 is MNHEY and CDR2 is SVGAGI. This CDR3 comprises 15 residues. CDR3: CASSGILDADYGYTF. The CDR3 nucleotides are TGTGCCAGCAGCGGTATTCTAGATGCTGACTATGGCTACACCTTC.

This sequence joins TRBV19 and TRBJ1-1; 9 bases are shared with TRBD1. Germline-derived CDR1 and CDR2 are LNHDA and SQIVND (reference sequence). V lost 4 bases, J lost 7 bases, and 10 bases stayed unmatched. CDR3 length: 15 amino acids. The CDR3 protein is CASSTTRDREGEAFF. CDR3 sequence (DNA): TGTGCCAGTAGTACGACCCGGGACAGGGAGGGTGAAGCTTTCTTT.

The chain links TRBV7-3 to TRBJ1-2, with TRBD1 as a possible D gene (6 bases). The CDR3 is 13 amino acids. V dropped 2 bases and J dropped 6 bases, with 10 bases sitting between them. Germline V gives CDR1 SGHTA, CDR2 FQGTGA. The CDR3 coding sequence is TGTGCCAGCAGCTTAGGGGGCGAGGATGGCTACACCTTC. Translated: CASSLGGEDGYTF.

This clone was observed a single time. The chain combines TRBV2 with TRBJ2-6; D is perhaps TRBD1 (6 bases). Looked up from germline, CDR1 is SNHLY and CDR2 is FYNNEI. The germline V and J ends were trimmed by 6 bases and 0 bases, with 15 bases remaining between them. The CDR3 runs to 17 residues. The CDR3 region has the DNA TGTGCCAGCAGGGAGGACAGTGCCTACTCTGGGGCCAACGTCCTGACTTTC. It specifies CASREDSAYSGANVLTF.

The V and J genes are TRBV7-9 and TRBJ2-5, with 8 bases matching TRBD1. Germline CDR1 and CDR2: SEHNR and FQNEAQ (reference sequence). This CDR3 contains 13 residues. After removal of 5 bases from V and 5 bases from J, the junction contained 4 bases not matched to a gene. The CDR3 nucleotides are TGTGCCAGCAGCGACAGGGGTGGGGAGACCCAGTACTTC. The encoded protein is CASSDRGGETQYF.

As concerns this clone: Other DNA sequences in the same sample also yield this CDR3. This chain joins TRBV19 and TRBJ1-5, with D perhaps TRBD1 (5 bases). CDR1 and CDR2 (germline): LNHDA, SQIVND (reference sequence). The CDR3 loop spans 14 amino acids. With 9 bases removed from V and 4 bases from J, the gap between germline ends came to 16 bases. The CDR3 bases are TGTGCCAGCAGTGACGACAGCAGGAATCAGCCCCAGCATTTT. This gives the protein CASSDDSRNQPQHF.

The sample holds one count of this clone. The chain links TRBV19 to TRBJ1-5; 8 positions match TRBD1. This CDR3 is 14 amino acids long. In germline, CDR1 is LNHDA, CDR2 SQIVND (reference sequence). The ends lost 4 bases at V and 8 bases at J; junction bases unmatched: 7. As DNA, the CDR3 is TGTGCCAGTAGTACATTCCAGGGGGCCAAGCCCCAGCATTTT. Its translation is CASSTFQGAKPQHF.